The entry below gives a single TCR beta chain sequence along with its context. The data belong to a study of control samples from healthy donors and cancer patients. Germline values: CDR1 GTSNPN, CDR2 SVGIG (reference sequence). This CDR3 spans 14 amino acids. V was clipped by 3 bases and J by 0 bases, with 9 bases between them. The method was immunoSEQ multiplex PCR; TCRdb's version includes in-frame clones alone and lacks a portion of them. There are approximately 60,000 clones in the sample; 80% to 95% occur only once, and around 1% lies in the top ten. Sequenced material: PBMCs. The rearrangement uses TRBV30 and TRBJ2-1; the D is unclear. The clonotype was recovered from a man younger than 45 with colorectal cancer. The CDR3 DNA follows: TGTGCCTGGAGGCACGGTGCCTCCTACAATGAGCAGTTCTTC. Amino acid sequence: CAWRHGASYNEQFF.